The clone carrying this T cell receptor (beta chain) was recorded once. Its specificity is unknown. Sequencing was designed to attain a depth spanning 1 in 200,000 to 1 in 1 million T cells. Assay: immunoSEQ multiplex PCR; the TCRdb copy retains only in-frame clones and omits some. This table has about 74,000 clones, over 75% appearing once. The data are from a study of cytotoxic CD8 clonotypes in ibrutinib-treated CLL. Study-level information: Response sampling occurred after a median around 12 months of treatment (range 6 to 36).

Whole-study findings and limits: Clonality climbed at ibrutinib response, then dropped toward baseline at progression. Contraction or stability on treatment was seen for public clonotypes, which were uncommon.

The CDR3 covers 17 residues. V was pared by 6 bases and J by 8 bases, with 14 bases of the junction left unmatched. The germline V gene encodes CDR1 SGHAT and CDR2 FQNNGV. The input for sequencing was PBMCs, taken at disease progression, from a patient treated with ibrutinib. The chain carries TRBV11-2 and TRBJ2-1, with TRBD2 matching over 12 bases. The source is a human donor with chronic lymphocytic leukemia. The CDR3 DNA sequence: TGTGCCAGCAGACCCATCCTAGCGGGAGGGCCGTTGGATGAGCAGTTCTTC. The encoded protein is CASRPILAGGPLDEQFF. Drawing the rest from reference TRBV11-2 and TRBJ2-1, the complete variable domain is EAGVAQSPRYKIIEKRQSVAFWCNPISGHATLYWYQQILGQGPKLLIQFQNNGVVDDSQLPKDRFSAERLKGVDSTLKIQPAKLEDSAVYLCASRPILAGGPLDEQFFGPGTRLTVL.